These T cell receptor beta chains were read from a single sample in a study of blood T cells in healthy people across ages. TCRdb used MiXCR to reprocess the 5' RACE reads, holding one entry per CDR3 protein. The repertoire includes approximately 1,000,000 distinct CDR3 sequences, 35% to 50% of them detected once, and 15% to 20% sits in the top ten. The specimen was blood. Receptors originate from an older woman in good health. Each CDR3 is given with its conserved first and last residue. The order of the fields is J gene, D gene, V gene, clone size, CDR3 protein, CDR3 DNA. D genes are given only for firm matches. Clone size is stated in some rows and not others, as once, few, many or a class when expanded.

j_call: TRBJ2-7; d_call: TRBD2; v_call: TRBV27; clone_size: .; cdr3_aa: CASSSRTEGLAGDACEQYF; cdr3_nt: TGTGCCAGCAGTTCAAGGACAGAAGGACTAGCGGGAGATGCCTGCGAGCAGTACTTC
j_call: TRBJ2-1; d_call: TRBD1; v_call: TRBV5-1; clone_size: .; cdr3_aa: CASSARTGTSNEQFF; cdr3_nt: TGCGCCAGCAGCGCGAGGACAGGGACGTCCAATGAGCAGTTCTTC
j_call: TRBJ2-5; d_call: TRBD1; v_call: TRBV11-2; clone_size: few; cdr3_aa: CASSTPRDRKQETQYF; cdr3_nt: TGTGCCAGCAGCACACCCCGGGACAGAAAACAAGAGACCCAGTACTTC
j_call: TRBJ1-5; d_call: .; v_call: TRBV10-3; clone_size: .; cdr3_aa: CAISVTQGDQPQHF; cdr3_nt: TGTGCCATCAGTGTAACACAGGGCGATCAGCCCCAGCATTTT
j_call: TRBJ2-7; d_call: .; v_call: TRBV27; clone_size: .; cdr3_aa: CASSTSGVRENPYEQYF; cdr3_nt: TGTGCCAGCAGTACAAGTGGCGTCAGGGAGAACCCCTACGAGCAGTACTTC
j_call: TRBJ2-1; d_call: TRBD2; v_call: TRBV12-3/TRBV12-4; clone_size: .; cdr3_aa: CASRPGLAGGGNNEQFF; cdr3_nt: TGTGCCAGCAGACCTGGACTAGCGGGGGGAGGCAACAATGAGCAGTTCTTC
j_call: TRBJ2-7; d_call: TRBD1; v_call: TRBV29-1; clone_size: .; cdr3_aa: CSVRTGGGEQYF; cdr3_nt: TGCAGCGTCCGGACAGGGGGCGGCGAGCAGTACTTC
j_call: TRBJ2-5; d_call: .; v_call: TRBV28; clone_size: .; cdr3_aa: CASARDGRQETQYF; cdr3_nt: TGTGCCAGCGCCCGGGACGGAAGACAAGAGACCCAGTACTTC
j_call: TRBJ1-2; d_call: .; v_call: TRBV27; clone_size: .; cdr3_aa: CASARAGGGYGYTF; cdr3_nt: TGTGCCAGCGCCCGTGCGGGGGGAGGATACGGCTACACCTTC
j_call: TRBJ2-3; d_call: .; v_call: TRBV9; clone_size: .; cdr3_aa: CASGGTDDYTQYF; cdr3_nt: TGTGCCAGCGGAGGGACAGATGATTATACGCAGTATTTT
j_call: TRBJ2-5; d_call: TRBD1; v_call: TRBV5-4; clone_size: .; cdr3_aa: CASSPADRAVRNEQYF; cdr3_nt: TGTGCCAGCAGCCCGGCGGACAGGGCGGTTCGCAATGAGCAGTACTTC
j_call: TRBJ2-7; d_call: .; v_call: TRBV11-1; clone_size: many; cdr3_aa: CASSTQSAGYEQYF; cdr3_nt: TGTGCCAGCAGCACCCAGTCCGCAGGATACGAGCAGTACTTC
j_call: TRBJ2-7; d_call: .; v_call: TRBV29-1; clone_size: few; cdr3_aa: CSVGLQSEQYF; cdr3_nt: TGCAGCGTGGGGCTCCAATCCGAGCAGTACTTC
j_call: TRBJ2-6; d_call: .; v_call: TRBV28; clone_size: .; cdr3_aa: CASRKAGTPGANVLTF; cdr3_nt: TGTGCCAGCCGCAAGGCAGGGACACCTGGGGCCAACGTCCTGACTTTC
j_call: TRBJ1-4; d_call: .; v_call: TRBV6-6; clone_size: .; cdr3_aa: CASTQDSRLFF; cdr3_nt: TGTGCCAGCACCCAGGATAGCCGACTGTTTTTT
j_call: TRBJ1-3; d_call: .; v_call: TRBV12-3/TRBV12-4; clone_size: .; cdr3_aa: CASLAASGWSGNTIYF; cdr3_nt: TGTGCCAGCCTTGCGGCGTCAGGGTGGTCTGGAAACACCATATATTTT
j_call: TRBJ2-7; d_call: .; v_call: TRBV5-1; clone_size: few; cdr3_aa: CASSPGGRKYEQYF; cdr3_nt: TGCGCCAGCAGCCCAGGGGGGAGGAAGTACGAGCAGTACTTC
j_call: TRBJ2-1; d_call: TRBD1; v_call: TRBV20-1; clone_size: .; cdr3_aa: CSARTGAYNEQFF; cdr3_nt: TGCAGTGCTAGGACAGGGGCTTACAATGAGCAGTTCTTC
j_call: TRBJ1-1; d_call: TRBD1; v_call: TRBV10-3; clone_size: few; cdr3_aa: CAISARTGLDTEAFF; cdr3_nt: TGTGCCATCAGCGCCAGGACAGGGTTGGACACTGAAGCTTTCTTT
j_call: TRBJ2-5; d_call: .; v_call: TRBV28; clone_size: few; cdr3_aa: CASSSTEGWWETQYF; cdr3_nt: TGTGCCAGCAGTTCGACAGAAGGGTGGTGGGAGACCCAGTACTTC
j_call: TRBJ2-7; d_call: .; v_call: TRBV20-1; clone_size: once; cdr3_aa: CSALARERIYEQYF; cdr3_nt: TGCAGTGCCCTAGCCCGGGAACGCATTTACGAGCAGTACTTC
j_call: TRBJ2-7; d_call: TRBD1; v_call: TRBV2; clone_size: .; cdr3_aa: CASIRTGSRNEQYF; cdr3_nt: TGTGCCAGCATTAGGACAGGGAGTCGCAACGAGCAGTACTTC
j_call: TRBJ1-2; d_call: .; v_call: TRBV20-1; clone_size: .; cdr3_aa: CSASNGEGYTF; cdr3_nt: TGCAGTGCTAGCAACGGGGAGGGCTACACCTTC
j_call: TRBJ2-1; d_call: TRBD2; v_call: TRBV5-4; clone_size: .; cdr3_aa: CAGSPTSGSRNEQFF; cdr3_nt: TGTGCCGGCAGCCCTACTAGCGGGAGTAGAAATGAGCAGTTCTTC
j_call: TRBJ2-7; d_call: TRBD2; v_call: TRBV20-1; clone_size: .; cdr3_aa: CSATSRGLAGAYEQYF; cdr3_nt: TGCAGTGCTACAAGTCGGGGACTAGCGGGAGCTTACGAGCAGTACTTC
j_call: TRBJ2-1; d_call: .; v_call: TRBV12-3/TRBV12-4; clone_size: .; cdr3_aa: CASSFGLTNNEQFF; cdr3_nt: TGTGCCAGCAGTTTCGGACTAACAAACAATGAGCAGTTCTTC
j_call: TRBJ2-3; d_call: .; v_call: TRBV20-1; clone_size: .; cdr3_aa: CSARDLVRSTDTQYF; cdr3_nt: TGCAGTGCTAGAGATCTGGTACGGAGCACAGATACGCAGTATTTT
j_call: TRBJ2-5; d_call: TRBD1; v_call: TRBV10-3; clone_size: few; cdr3_aa: CAISESLRDSLQETQYF; cdr3_nt: TGTGCCATCAGTGAGTCTCTTAGGGACAGCCTCCAAGAGACCCAGTACTTC
j_call: TRBJ2-5; d_call: .; v_call: TRBV5-1; clone_size: .; cdr3_aa: CASSITGTGETQYF; cdr3_nt: TGCGCCAGCAGCATTACCGGGACGGGAGAGACCCAGTACTTC
j_call: TRBJ2-3; d_call: .; v_call: TRBV5-5; clone_size: .; cdr3_aa: CASSFTGMDTQYF; cdr3_nt: TGTGCCAGCAGCTTCACAGGGATGGATACGCAGTATTTT
j_call: TRBJ2-1; d_call: TRBD1; v_call: TRBV2; clone_size: .; cdr3_aa: CASSEPGQVSYNEQFF; cdr3_nt: TGTGCCAGCAGTGAACCAGGACAGGTTTCCTACAATGAGCAGTTCTTC
j_call: TRBJ2-7; d_call: .; v_call: TRBV10-3; clone_size: .; cdr3_aa: CAAGTEDEQYF; cdr3_nt: TGTGCCGCGGGGACAGAGGACGAGCAGTACTTC
j_call: TRBJ2-7; d_call: .; v_call: TRBV29-1; clone_size: few; cdr3_aa: CSAVRGADYEQYF; cdr3_nt: TGCAGCGCGGTGAGAGGAGCAGACTACGAGCAGTACTTC
j_call: TRBJ1-2; d_call: .; v_call: TRBV2; clone_size: .; cdr3_aa: CASSAQGGSNYGYTF; cdr3_nt: TGTGCCAGCAGTGCTCAGGGCGGAAGTAACTATGGCTACACCTTC
j_call: TRBJ2-7; d_call: .; v_call: TRBV27; clone_size: few; cdr3_aa: CASSKNTGSYEQYF; cdr3_nt: TGTGCCAGCAGTAAAAATACAGGGTCCTACGAGCAGTACTTC
j_call: TRBJ2-3; d_call: .; v_call: TRBV14; clone_size: once; cdr3_aa: CASSQRGYGDTQYF; cdr3_nt: TGTGCCAGCAGCCAGAGGGGGTATGGAGATACGCAGTATTTT
j_call: TRBJ1-1; d_call: .; v_call: TRBV6-6; clone_size: many; cdr3_aa: CASSDRGVTEAFF; cdr3_nt: TGTGCCAGCAGTGACCGGGGGGTAACTGAAGCTTTCTTT
j_call: TRBJ2-4; d_call: TRBD2; v_call: TRBV7-9; clone_size: few; cdr3_aa: CASSLQTASGKNIQYF; cdr3_nt: TGTGCCAGCAGCTTACAGACCGCTAGCGGAAAAAACATTCAGTACTTC
j_call: TRBJ1-2; d_call: TRBD1; v_call: TRBV5-1; clone_size: once; cdr3_aa: CASSSGTGTYGYTF; cdr3_nt: TGCGCCAGCAGCTCCGGGACAGGGACCTATGGCTACACCTTC
j_call: TRBJ2-6; d_call: TRBD1; v_call: TRBV27; clone_size: .; cdr3_aa: CASSSRTGGATGANVLTF; cdr3_nt: TGTGCCAGCAGTTCCCGGACAGGGGGTGCTACTGGGGCCAACGTCCTGACTTTC
j_call: TRBJ2-5; d_call: .; v_call: TRBV12-3/TRBV12-4; clone_size: .; cdr3_aa: CASRPDWEETQYF; cdr3_nt: TGTGCCAGCAGGCCGGACTGGGAAGAGACCCAGTACTTC
j_call: TRBJ1-5; d_call: .; v_call: TRBV28; clone_size: .; cdr3_aa: CASKLVGQPQHF; cdr3_nt: TGTGCCAGCAAACTGGTTGGTCAGCCCCAGCATTTT
j_call: TRBJ1-2; d_call: TRBD1; v_call: TRBV7-9; clone_size: once; cdr3_aa: CASSIQGAANYGYTF; cdr3_nt: TGTGCCAGCAGCATACAGGGGGCAGCTAACTATGGCTACACCTTC
j_call: TRBJ2-1; d_call: TRBD1; v_call: TRBV20-1; clone_size: .; cdr3_aa: CSARTGTGGTEQFF; cdr3_nt: TGCAGTGCTAGAACCGGGACAGGGGGCACTGAGCAGTTCTTC
j_call: TRBJ1-1; d_call: .; v_call: TRBV7-9; clone_size: .; cdr3_aa: CASSLESGLVFF; cdr3_nt: TGTGCCAGCAGCTTAGAATCGGGGCTGGTTTTCTTT
j_call: TRBJ2-7; d_call: .; v_call: TRBV6-1; clone_size: .; cdr3_aa: CASSAPRGVGGEQYF; cdr3_nt: TGTGCCAGCAGTGCGCCTAGGGGTGTTGGGGGCGAGCAGTACTTC
j_call: TRBJ2-3; d_call: .; v_call: TRBV29-1; clone_size: .; cdr3_aa: CSVVTSWGAPDTQYF; cdr3_nt: TGCAGCGTCGTCACTAGCTGGGGGGCCCCAGATACGCAGTATTTT
j_call: TRBJ2-7; d_call: TRBD2; v_call: TRBV18; clone_size: .; cdr3_aa: CASSPQLAGNSYEQYF; cdr3_nt: TGTGCCAGCTCACCACAACTAGCGGGGAACTCCTACGAGCAGTACTTC
j_call: TRBJ2-1; d_call: TRBD2; v_call: TRBV4-2; clone_size: .; cdr3_aa: CASSPRLAGGAGNEQFF; cdr3_nt: TGTGCCAGCAGCCCCCGACTAGCGGGAGGGGCGGGGAATGAGCAGTTCTTC
j_call: TRBJ2-7; d_call: TRBD1; v_call: TRBV6-5; clone_size: .; cdr3_aa: CASSYFGTGGPDEQYF; cdr3_nt: TGTGCCAGCAGTTACTTCGGGACAGGGGGCCCTGACGAGCAGTACTTC
j_call: TRBJ2-3; d_call: TRBD2; v_call: TRBV7-6; clone_size: .; cdr3_aa: CASSLSGGAQPDTQYF; cdr3_nt: TGTGCCAGCAGCTTATCGGGAGGAGCACAACCAGATACGCAGTATTTT
j_call: TRBJ2-7; d_call: TRBD1; v_call: TRBV20-1; clone_size: .; cdr3_aa: CSARDRAHYEQYF; cdr3_nt: TGCAGTGCTAGGGACAGGGCCCACTACGAGCAGTACTTC
j_call: TRBJ2-7; d_call: .; v_call: TRBV20-1; clone_size: .; cdr3_aa: CSARDPEGAYEQYF; cdr3_nt: TGCAGTGCTAGAGATCCGGAAGGGGCCTACGAGCAGTACTTC
j_call: TRBJ2-3; d_call: .; v_call: TRBV2; clone_size: few; cdr3_aa: CASSPTTKDTQYF; cdr3_nt: TGTGCCAGCAGTCCGACGACTAAAGATACGCAGTATTTT
j_call: TRBJ2-5; d_call: .; v_call: TRBV28; clone_size: many; cdr3_aa: CASSLASDSEETQYF; cdr3_nt: TGTGCCAGCAGTTTAGCCTCAGACTCCGAAGAGACCCAGTACTTC
j_call: TRBJ2-5; d_call: .; v_call: TRBV29-1; clone_size: many; cdr3_aa: CSVDSGTGKTQYF; cdr3_nt: TGCAGCGTTGATTCTGGGACTGGGAAGACCCAGTACTTC
j_call: TRBJ2-3; d_call: .; v_call: TRBV13; clone_size: .; cdr3_aa: CASSLLEGPLPGDTQYF; cdr3_nt: TGTGCCAGCAGCTTACTCGAAGGTCCGCTACCGGGAGATACGCAGTATTTT
j_call: TRBJ2-7; d_call: .; v_call: TRBV11-2; clone_size: .; cdr3_aa: CASSLVSKNYEQYF; cdr3_nt: TGTGCCAGCAGCTTAGTCAGTAAAAACTACGAGCAGTACTTC
j_call: TRBJ1-2; d_call: .; v_call: TRBV4-1; clone_size: .; cdr3_aa: CASSQVGGANGYTF; cdr3_nt: TGCGCCAGCAGCCAAGTAGGGGGGGCCAATGGCTACACCTTC
j_call: TRBJ2-3; d_call: TRBD2; v_call: TRBV5-6; clone_size: .; cdr3_aa: CASSSRLLLAGGPSDTQYF; cdr3_nt: TGTGCCAGCAGCTCCCGACTCCTACTAGCGGGGGGGCCTTCAGATACGCAGTATTTT